Below are 30 T cell receptor beta chains sequenced from a single sample in a study of T cells after yellow fever vaccination. TCRdb re-analysed the 5' RACE reads in MiXCR, keeping a single row per CDR3 protein. There are some 320,000 distinct CDR3 sequences in the sample; around 11% occur only once, and 3% to 3.5% lies in the top ten. The sequencing used CD4+ T cells sorted from PBMCs, collected 45 days after the yellow fever booster vaccination. The receptors shown here come from a man aged 18 to 35 who received the YFV17D yellow fever vaccine.

This clonotype showed up just a few times. The chain uses TRBV4-1 and TRBJ1-2; a possible D gene is TRBD1 (5 bases). The CDR3 has 12 residues. Germline CDR1 is MGHRA and CDR2 is YSYEKL. V lost 4 bases and J lost 7, with 10 bases in between. The CDR3 loop is CASSPWGVGYTF. The CDR3 DNA reads as TGCGCCAGCAGCCCCTGGGGGGTTGGCTACACCTTC.

The J gene is TRBJ1-1, the V gene TRBV12-3 or TRBV12-4; perhaps TRBD1 as D (6 bases). This CDR3 contains 15 residues. The V end was cut by 6 bases, the J end by 3 bases, with 17 bases between. DNA of the CDR3: TGTGCCAGCAGCCCCGGAGGAAGGGGGGACACTGAAGCTTTCTTT. The encoded protein is CASSPGGRGDTEAFF.

This clonotype was detected a few times. The rearrangement uses TRBV7-2 and TRBJ2-5; 7 bases are a match to TRBD2. V was pared by 5 bases and J by 2 bases, with 11 bases of the junction left unmatched. This CDR3 region has 16 residues. The germline CDR1 and CDR2 sequences are SGHTA and FQGNSA. In nucleotides, the CDR3 is TGTGCCAGCAGCAAGCGCCATTCTAGCGGACAAGAGACCCAGTACTTC. Translated, it gives CASSKRHSSGQETQYF.

The J gene is TRBJ2-5, the V gene TRBV2; D is uncertain. The length of the CDR3 is 13 residues. V was clipped by 2 bases and J by 4 bases, with 8 bases between them. Germline assignment: CDR1 SNHLY and CDR2 FYNNEI. CDR3: CASSEYGIETQYF. The CDR3 bases are TGTGCCAGCAGTGAATATGGAATAGAGACCCAGTACTTC.

This clonotype was detected only a few times. The chain carries TRBV24-1 and TRBJ2-5; 8 bases map to TRBD1. V was clipped by 3 bases and J by 5 bases; unmatched bases: 16. The CDR3 has 18 amino acids. Per germline, CDR1 KGHDR and CDR2 SFDVKD. CDR3 amino acids: CATSDHRDRGGFRETQYF. In DNA, the CDR3 is TGTGCCACCAGTGATCACCGAGACAGGGGTGGTTTCAGGGAGACCCAGTACTTC.

The chain links TRBV28 to TRBJ2-5; D may be TRBD1 or TRBD2 (5 bases each). Germline loops: CDR1 MDHEN, CDR2 SYDVKM. Trimming left V 7 bases short and J 9 bases short, with 18 bases between. The CDR3 runs to 13 residues. The CDR3 DNA sequence: TGTGCCAGCAATACCGGGGCCCCGTTTGCCCAGTACTTC. Its protein product is CASNTGAPFAQYF.

This clonotype appeared a few times. This sequence joins TRBV28 and TRBJ2-6, with D uncertain. V was pared by 8 bases and J by 0 bases, with 5 bases between. The germline gives CDR1 MDHEN, CDR2 SYDVKM. The CDR3 contains 13 residues. The CDR3 protein is CASLGSGANVLTF. Written as DNA, the CDR3 is TGTGCCAGCCTTGGCTCTGGGGCCAACGTCCTGACTTTC.

This clonotype occurred many times. V and J are TRBV5-1 and TRBJ1-1, with a possible D match to TRBD1 (5 bases). V was pared by 3 bases and J by 4 bases, with 16 bases between. The germline gives CDR1 SGHRS, CDR2 YFSETQ. The CDR3 has 15 amino acids. CDR3 protein: CASSSLGVGSTEAFF. The DNA for the CDR3 is TGCGCCAGCAGCTCATTGGGGGTGGGGAGCACTGAAGCTTTCTTT.

This clonotype was found a few times. V is TRBV3-1 and J is TRBJ2-5; the match to TRBD2 covers 8 bases. This CDR3 has 17 residues. With 1 base clipped from V and 6 bases from J, the junction kept 13 bases outside the gene matches. The V gene's germline CDR1 is LGHDT and CDR2 YNNKEL (reference sequence). The CDR3 DNA follows: TGTGCCAGCAGCCAAGCGAGGGTTAGCGGGGCGGGGAAGACCCAGTACTTC. Amino acids: CASSQARVSGAGKTQYF.

The chain carries TRBV6-1 and TRBJ1-1; the D gene is possibly TRBD1 (5 bases). From germline, CDR1 is MNHNS and CDR2 SASEGT. The CDR3 runs 16 residues. Trimming took off 5 bases at V and 0 bases at J, with 16 bases between the two ends. The CDR3 reads CASSPQGVGLNTEAFF. Here the CDR3 DNA reads TGTGCCAGCAGTCCCCAGGGTGTCGGGCTGAACACTGAAGCTTTCTTT.

This clonotype was detected a few times. This sequence joins TRBV7-2 and TRBJ2-5, with 7 bases that match TRBD1. Germline CDR1 SGHTA, CDR2 FQGNSA. The CDR3 has 13 amino acids. The junction had 4 bases not matched to a gene; V was cut back by 8 bases and J by 1 base. Here the CDR3 reads CASCPGGQETQYF. The DNA for the CDR3 is TGTGCCAGCTGCCCAGGGGGCCAAGAGACCCAGTACTTC.

The chain carries TRBV6-6 and TRBJ1-4, with a weak D call TRBD1 (5 bases). Trimming pared 6 bases from V and 11 bases from J, leaving 19 bases between. The CDR3 loop spans 14 amino acids. Germline V gives CDR1 MNHNY, CDR2 SVGAGI (reference sequence). The CDR3 here is CASSDTGFITKLFF. CDR3 in DNA: TGTGCCAGCAGCGATACAGGTTTCATCACGAAACTGTTTTTT.

The sample holds a few counts of this clonotype. The V and J genes are TRBV2 and TRBJ2-3, with D perhaps assigned TRBD1 or TRBD2 (5 bases each). The CDR3 covers 12 residues. Trimming took 6 bases from V and 4 from J, leaving 8 bases between them. CDR1 is SNHLY and CDR2 is FYNNEI in the germline V gene. DNA of the CDR3: TGTGCCAGCAGCGGGGCAGCAGATACGCAGTATTTT. Amino acid sequence: CASSGAADTQYF.

This chain links TRBV4-3 with TRBJ2-2; D uncertain. The germline V gene has CDR1 LGHNA and CDR2 YSLEER. The CDR3 is made up of 15 amino acids. Trimming pared 0 bases from V and 8 bases from J, leaving 13 bases between. CDR3 region: CASSQDVGGFGELFF. DNA for the CDR3: TGCGCCAGCAGCCAAGATGTAGGCGGTTTTGGGGAGCTGTTTTTT.

The chain has TRBV10-3 and TRBJ2-5, with D perhaps assigned TRBD1 or TRBD2 (6 bases each). Trimming stripped 4 bases from V and 5 bases from J, with 17 bases between. CDR1 ENHRY and CDR2 SYGVKD come from the germline V gene. The CDR3 consists of 15 residues. Here the CDR3 reads CAISGGTGGEETQYF. The CDR3 DNA follows: TGTGCCATCAGTGGAGGGACTGGGGGCGAGGAGACCCAGTACTTC.

This clonotype was observed at least ten times. This sequence joins TRBV6-5 and TRBJ1-1; D call uncertain. The V and J ends lost 8 bases and 2 bases respectively, with 12 bases between them. The CDR3 covers 13 residues. Germline CDR1 and CDR2: MNHEY and SVGAGI. CDR3 DNA: TGTGCCAGCCGATGGGCAGGCAACACTGAAGCTTTCTTT. Amino acid sequence: CASRWAGNTEAFF.

This chain uses TRBV7-3 with TRBJ1-1; 10 nucleotides agree with TRBD1. This CDR3 comprises 13 residues. In germline, CDR1 is SGHTA, CDR2 FQGTGA. V was pared by 5 bases and J by 9 bases, with 6 bases of the junction left unmatched. The CDR3 bases are TGTGCCAGCAGCCAAGCAGACAGGGGGCAAGCTTTCTTT. This translates into CASSQADRGQAFF.

This clonotype was seen a handful of times. The V and J genes are TRBV7-2 and TRBJ1-3; the D gene is possibly TRBD1 (5 bases). V was trimmed by 5 bases and J by 8 bases, leaving 13 bases between them. Per germline, CDR1 SGHTA and CDR2 FQGNSA. The CDR3 is made up of 13 amino acids. CDR3: CASSAGSRDTIYF. As DNA, the CDR3 is TGTGCCAGCAGCGCAGGGAGCAGGGACACCATATATTTT.

The rearrangement joins TRBV19 to TRBJ2-1; D not certain. Germline V lookup: CDR1 LNHDA, CDR2 SQIVND (reference sequence). This CDR3 is built from 11 residues. V lost 3 bases, J lost 9 bases, and 6 bases lay in between. CDR3 DNA: TGTGCCAGTAGTATCTGGGGTGAGCAGTTCTTC. Translated, it gives CASSIWGEQFF. Looking up the rest from reference TRBV19 and TRBJ2-1 gives the full variable domain: DGGITQSPKYLFRKEGQNVTLSCEQNLNHDAMYWYRQDPGQGLRLIYYSQIVNDFQKGDIAEGYSVSREKKESFPLTVTSAQKNPTAFYLCASSIWGEQFFGPGTRLTVL.

This clonotype was counted between two and nine times. This chain uses TRBV6-1 with TRBJ2-3; 8 bases are shared with TRBD1. In germline, CDR1 is MNHNS, CDR2 SASEGT. The CDR3 is 13 amino acids. V gave up 8 bases and J gave up 0 bases; unmatched junction bases: 1. The CDR3 coding sequence is TGTGCCAGCGGACAGGGTAGCACAGATACGCAGTATTTT. Protein sequence: CASGQGSTDTQYF.

Remarks on this clonotype: One junction end does not reproduce the germline sequence, and a read error may be involved. The V call is TRBV5-1, the J call TRBJ1-3; no clear D gene. Germline V gene data show CDR1 as SGHRS and CDR2 as YFSETQ. This CDR3 has 14 amino acids. CDR3 bases: TGCGCCAGCAGCTTGGGGGCTTCTGGAAGCACCATATATTTT. This gives the protein CASSLGASGSTIYF.

This clonotype was picked up a small number of times. The chain is built from TRBV9 and TRBJ2-1; 10 nucleotides match TRBD2. The trim removed 0 bases at V and 9 bases at J, leaving 6 bases unmatched. The CDR3 totals 15 residues. In germline, CDR1 is SGDLS, CDR2 YYNGEE. CDR3 DNA: TGTGCCAGCAGCGTAGGTAGCGGGGGGTGGAGTGAGCAGTTCTTC. Its protein product is CASSVGSGGWSEQFF.

This clonotype was observed a handful of times. The chain uses TRBV25-1 and TRBJ2-2, with D tentatively TRBD2 (6 bases). In germline, CDR1 is MGHDK, CDR2 SYGVNS. The CDR3 contains 16 residues. V dropped 4 bases and J dropped 4 bases, with 16 bases sitting between them. Here the CDR3 reads CASSVHGGAGTGELFF. The CDR3 coding sequence is TGTGCCAGCAGTGTCCACGGAGGGGCGGGCACCGGGGAGCTGTTTTTT.

The chain employs TRBV20-1 and TRBJ1-2, with D unresolved. CDR1 and CDR2 from the germline V gene are DFQATT and SNEGSKA (reference sequence). This CDR3 region has 10 residues. Trimming shortened V by 4 bases and J by 7 bases, and 7 bases separated the two germline ends. CDR3 amino acids: CSAKEFGYTF. The CDR3 DNA follows: TGCAGTGCTAAGGAGTTTGGCTACACCTTC.

This chain uses TRBV5-5 with TRBJ1-2, with D possibly matching TRBD1 (5 bases). The germline V gene encodes CDR1 SGHKS and CDR2 YYEKEE (reference sequence). Deletions cut 6 bases from V and 2 bases from J, with 23 bases between. There are 17 residues in the CDR3. Here the CDR3 DNA reads TGTGCCAGCAACTTAAACCCGACAGACAGCCTCAACTATGGCTACACCTTC. It yields the protein CASNLNPTDSLNYGYTF.

The chain employs TRBV12-3 or TRBV12-4 and TRBJ1-1, with unresolved D. The CDR3 is made up of 11 amino acids. V lost 6 bases to trimming and J lost 10 bases, with 12 bases between them. The CDR3 reads CASRGFMGAFF. The CDR3 DNA reads TGTGCCAGCAGGGGCTTCATGGGAGCTTTCTTT.

This clonotype has ten or more counts. The chain employs TRBV6-1 and TRBJ1-1, with D maybe TRBD1 (5 bases). With 4 bases removed from V and 3 bases from J, the gap between germline ends came to 9 bases. Germline V lookup: CDR1 MNHNS, CDR2 SASEGT. CDR3 length: 13 amino acids. The DNA of the CDR3 is TGTGCCAGCAGTGTCGGGGGTGACACTGAAGCTTTCTTT. Translating it yields CASSVGGDTEAFF.

This clonotype was seen a handful of times. The chain couples TRBV2 to TRBJ1-6, with 7 nucleotides matching TRBD1. Germline V gene data show CDR1 as SNHLY and CDR2 as FYNNEI. This CDR3 contains 15 residues. The V and J ends lost 6 bases and 8 bases, in that order; junction bases with no gene match: 10. The CDR3 protein is CASSGVGTEDSPLHF. The CDR3 DNA sequence: TGTGCCAGCAGCGGGGTCGGGACAGAAGATTCACCCCTCCACTTT.

The chain has TRBV5-4 and TRBJ2-3, with a possible D match to TRBD2 (7 bases). Trimming stripped 9 bases from V and 0 bases from J, with 17 bases between. Per germline, CDR1 SGHNT and CDR2 YYREEE (reference sequence). CDR3 length: 15 amino acids. CDR3 sequence reads: CATLNGGRSTDTQYF. CDR3 nucleotides: TGTGCCACCCTTAACGGGGGGCGTAGCACAGATACGCAGTATTTT.

This clonotype appeared a few times. The V call is TRBV7-9, the J call TRBJ2-3; D not resolved. CDR1 is SEHNR, CDR2 FQNEAQ, per germline (reference sequence). Trimming removed 1 base at V and 4 bases at J, with 15 bases between. CDR3 length: 16 amino acids. CDR3 DNA: TGTGCCAGCAGCTTAGGGACGACCGATGGGGCAGATACGCAGTATTTT. The encoded protein is CASSLGTTDGADTQYF. Full variable domain (rest looked up from reference TRBV7-9 and TRBJ2-3): DTGVSQNPRHKITKRGQNVTFRCDPISEHNRLYWYRQTLGQGPEFLTYFQNEAQLEKSRLLSDRFSAERPKGSFSTLEIQRTEQGDSAMYLCASSLGTTDGADTQYFGPGTRLTVL.